The 23 T cell receptor beta chains below come from one sample, sequenced in a study of post-analysis software for immune sequencing data (dated by TCRdb to 2013 to 2016). General findings and caveats noted by the study authors: Patients showed significantly higher frequencies than controls for five TRBV segments, among them TRBV5-6, TRBV5-1 and TRBV20-1.

Libraries were prepared through PCR. Sequenced using an Illumina HiSeq 2500. To reduce PCR and sequencing biases, unique molecular identifiers were built into the TCR beta cDNA libraries. Through fastp at Q25 and MiXCR, TCRdb rebuilt clones from the public reads, retaining in-frame beta chains. A single entry per CDR3 protein holds the most common genes and DNA from its merged rows. Recorded for this sample are some 450,000 distinct CDR3 sequences; nearly 45% of them occurred a single time. The top ten clones comprise over 10% of the sample. Their cognate antigens are unknown. Source material: blood. The receptors stem from a girl between 5 and 17 years old with multiple sclerosis.

This chain links TRBV7-2 with TRBJ2-5, with 9 bases that match TRBD1. Gene TRBJ2-7 matches the end of the DNA better, so the J call may be wrong. The CDR3 runs to 15 residues. The V gene's germline CDR1 is SGHTA and CDR2 FQGNSA. The CDR3 region is CASSSPGQGPHEQYF. The CDR3 DNA reads as TGTGCCAGCAGCTCCCCGGGACAGGGTCCCCACGAGCAGTACTTC.

This clonotype was found a few times. J is TRBJ2-7 and V is TRBV20-1, with a tentative D call TRBD2 (5 bases). From germline, CDR1 is DFQATT and CDR2 SNEGSKA (reference sequence). This CDR3 has 14 residues. The V end lost 4 bases, the J end lost 0 bases, and 13 bases lay between the germline ends. The CDR3 is CSATTRTLSYEQYF. DNA for the CDR3: TGCAGTGCTACTACTAGGACCCTCTCCTACGAGCAGTACTTC.

CDR3 in amino acids: CSVGTREVVQFF. CDR3 nucleotide sequence: TGCAGCGTGGGCACCAGGGAAGTCGTGCAGTTCTTC. The chain joins TRBV29-1 to TRBJ2-1, with TRBD1 as a possible D gene (5 bases). V dropped 6 bases and J dropped 12 bases, with 18 bases sitting between them. Germline CDR1 is SQVTM and CDR2 is ANQGSEA. CDR3 length equals 12 residues.

V gene TRBV25-1 combines with J gene TRBJ2-7; 7 positions agree with TRBD1. From germline, CDR1 is MGHDK and CDR2 SYGVNS. Trimming cost V 2 bases and J 1 base; bases outside gene matches: 5. This CDR3 is 15 amino acids long. For the CDR3, the DNA is TGTGCCAGCAGTGAAGTTAGACAGGGTTCCTACGAGCAGTACTTC. As protein: CASSEVRQGSYEQYF.

This clonotype was detected a few times. The junction and the germline gene differ at one end; a read error may be behind it. The V and J genes are TRBV20-1 and TRBJ2-5; weak D call: TRBD1 (6 bases). CDR3 length equals 14 residues. Looked up from germline, CDR1 is DFQATT and CDR2 is SNEGSKA (reference sequence). As DNA, the CDR3 is TGCGGTGCTAGAGTCGGACAGAGACAAGAGACCCAGTACTTC. Its protein product is CGARVGQRQETQYF.

This clonotype occurred a few times. The chain links TRBV24-1 to TRBJ2-3; D unclear. In germline, CDR1 is KGHDR, CDR2 SFDVKD. Trimming stripped 5 bases from V and 8 bases from J, with 19 bases between. CDR3 length equals 15 residues. Written as DNA, the CDR3 is TGTGCCACCAGTGCCTTTAGCACAATCCACGGTACGCAGTATTTT. Translating it yields CATSAFSTIHGTQYF.

The CDR3 bases are TGCAGCGTTGTAGAGGACTTCTACGAGCAGTACTTC. Protein product: CSVVEDFYEQYF. The chain uses TRBV29-1 and TRBJ2-7; D is perhaps TRBD2 (5 bases). The V gene's germline CDR1 is SQVTM and CDR2 ANQGSEA. V lost 4 bases and J lost 3, with 10 bases in between. The CDR3 is 12 amino acids.

The rearrangement links TRBV4-1 to TRBJ1-4; 10 positions agree with TRBD1. This CDR3 contains 17 residues. Trimming cost V 1 base and J 5 bases; bases outside gene matches: 7. Germline CDR1 reads MGHRA; CDR2 reads YSYEKL. CDR3: CASSQAGTGEVNEKLFF. The CDR3 DNA reads TGCGCCAGCAGCCAAGCTGGGACAGGGGAGGTAAATGAAAAACTGTTTTTT.

This clonotype appeared once. The V gene is TRBV2, the J gene TRBJ2-5, with 8 positions matching TRBD2. The end of the DNA aligns better with TRBJ2-7, so the J call may be wrong. The germline CDR1 and CDR2 sequences are SNHLY and FYNNEI. This CDR3 is 13 amino acids long. CDR3 region: CASSGTSWDEQYF. CDR3 sequence (DNA): TGTGCCAGCAGTGGGACTAGCTGGGACGAGCAGTACTTC.

This clonotype was observed a handful of times. The rearrangement links TRBV29-1 to TRBJ2-7; possibly TRBD1 or TRBD2 for D (6 bases each). TRBJ2-5 explains the end of the DNA better; the J call may be wrong. Per germline, CDR1 SQVTM and CDR2 ANQGSEA. The CDR3 contains 12 residues. CDR3 sequence (DNA): TGCAGCGTCAAAGGGGGGCGAGAGACCCAGTACTTC. Amino acids: CSVKGGRETQYF.

This sequence joins TRBV20-1 and TRBJ2-1; maybe TRBD2 (7 bases). CDR1 and CDR2 (germline): DFQATT, SNEGSKA (reference sequence). The CDR3 totals 12 residues. V shed 6 bases and J shed 5 bases, with 11 bases lying between them. In DNA, the CDR3 is TGCAGTGCGAGGCGGGGGCACAATGAGCAGTTCTTC. Its protein product is CSARRGHNEQFF.

CDR3 sequence reads: CASSFSGAFETQYF. In DNA, the CDR3 is TGTGCCAGCAGCTTTTCGGGGGCGTTTGAGACCCAGTACTTC. The V call is TRBV7-2, the J call TRBJ2-5, with D possibly being TRBD1 or TRBD2 (6 bases each). V shed 3 bases and J shed 5 bases, with 13 bases lying between them. Germline V gene lookup returns CDR1 SGHTA and CDR2 FQGNSA. CDR3 size: 14 residues. The variable domain in full, completed from reference TRBV7-2 and TRBJ2-5, reads GAGVSQSPSNKVTEKGKDVELRCDPISGHTALYWYRQSLGQGLEFLIYFQGNSAPDKSGLPSDRFSAERTGGSVSTLTIQRTQQEDSAVYLCASSFSGAFETQYFGPGTRLLVL.

As for this clonotype: One junction end disagrees with the germline gene, perhaps due to a read error. The rearrangement uses TRBV28 and TRBJ2-5; 12 nucleotides agree with TRBD1. Germline V gene lookup returns CDR1 MDHEN and CDR2 SYDVKM. The CDR3 runs 16 residues. The CDR3 protein is CASSLWDRGLGETQYF. The CDR3 region has the DNA TGTGCTAGCAGTTTATGGGACAGGGGGCTCGGAGAGACCCAGTACTTC.

The chain links TRBV29-1 to TRBJ2-5; D is undetermined. The CDR3 runs 11 residues. Germline values: CDR1 SQVTM, CDR2 ANQGSEA. The V end was cut by 8 bases, the J end by 4 bases, with 11 bases between. The CDR3 is CSYQPPETQYF. CDR3 DNA sequence: TGCAGCTATCAACCCCCAGAGACCCAGTACTTC.

The chain has TRBV28 and TRBJ2-5; 10 positions match TRBD1. Germline V gene data show CDR1 as MDHEN and CDR2 as SYDVKM. Losses at the gene ends were 8 bases for V and 11 bases for J; bases not matched to a gene: 17. This CDR3 is 15 amino acids long. The CDR3 region has the DNA TGTGCCAGCCCCCCCGGACAGGGGGGCTACAATGAGCAGTACTTC. Translation gives CASPPGQGGYNEQYF.

J is TRBJ1-2 and V is TRBV2; 7 positions agree with TRBD1. This CDR3 is 14 amino acids long. V dropped 2 bases and J dropped 7; count of bases not matched to a gene: 7. CDR1 is SNHLY and CDR2 is FYNNEI in the germline V gene. In DNA, the CDR3 is TGTGCCAGCAGTGAATCCGAGACAGGGTTTGGCTACACCTTC. This translates into CASSESETGFGYTF.

The chain links TRBV10-3 to TRBJ2-3, with 11 bases fitting TRBD1. The CDR3 spans 14 residues. V was clipped by 4 bases and J by 6 bases; unmatched bases: 3. The germline gives CDR1 ENHRY, CDR2 SYGVKD. The CDR3 DNA is TGTGCCATCAGTGGGGACAGGGGGACGGATACGCAGTATTTT. Amino acids: CAISGDRGTDTQYF.

The rearrangement uses TRBV29-1 and TRBJ2-6; weak D call: TRBD1 (7 bases). This CDR3 has 17 amino acids. The germline gives CDR1 SQVTM, CDR2 ANQGSEA. The V end lost 5 bases, the J end lost 0 bases, and 17 bases lay between the germline ends. CDR3 sequence: CSVTTRGRPSGANVLTF. In DNA form, the CDR3 reads TGCAGCGTTACCACCAGGGGGAGGCCCTCTGGGGCCAACGTCCTGACTTTC.

V usage is TRBV7-2 and J usage is TRBJ2-3; 8 bases map to TRBD1. This CDR3 has 15 amino acids. V was pared by 7 bases and J by 3 bases, with 9 bases of the junction left unmatched. Germline assignment: CDR1 SGHTA and CDR2 FQGNSA. The CDR3 here is CASTADRGGTDTQYF. Here the CDR3 DNA reads TGTGCCAGCACCGCCGACAGGGGAGGAACAGATACGCAGTATTTT.

This clonotype was observed a few times. The chain combines TRBV20-1 with TRBJ1-2; D might be TRBD1 (5 bases). V was pared by 2 bases and J by 3 bases, with 13 bases between. The CDR3 runs to 14 residues. The germline V gene encodes CDR1 DFQATT and CDR2 SNEGSKA (reference sequence). The CDR3 protein is CSARPSQGDYGYTF. CDR3 DNA sequence: TGCAGTGCTAGACCTAGTCAGGGCGACTATGGCTACACCTTC.

Comment on this clonotype: Its ends do not fully match the called genes, so a read error is possible. This chain joins TRBV15 and TRBJ2-4; TRBD2 might be the D (5 bases). The CDR3 is 14 amino acids. CDR1 and CDR2 (germline): LNHNV, YYDKDF (reference sequence). For the CDR3, the DNA is TGTGCCACCAGTCCCACGCTAGCCAAAAACACTCAGTACTTC. This gives the protein CATSPTLAKNTQYF.

This clonotype was found a few times. The chain links TRBV27 to TRBJ2-4; D remains unclear. TRBJ2-7 explains the end of the DNA better; the J call may be wrong. The CDR3 runs to 16 residues. The germline CDR1 and CDR2 sequences are MNHEY and SMNVEV (reference sequence). The CDR3 sequence is CASSLSPPSGAYEQYF. The CDR3 region has the DNA TGTGCCAGCAGTTTATCGCCCCCTTCAGGTGCCTACGAGCAGTACTTC.

The chain couples TRBV13 to TRBJ2-3; D is unresolved. The V end lost 0 bases, the J end lost 6 bases, and 10 bases lay between the germline ends. The CDR3 spans 14 residues. Germline V gene data show CDR1 as PRHDT and CDR2 as FYEKMQ (reference sequence). The CDR3 nucleotides are TGTGCCAGCAGCTTAGGGGGCAACGAGGATACGCAGTATTTT. Protein sequence: CASSLGGNEDTQYF. The full variable domain, rest sourced from reference TRBV13 and TRBJ2-3, is AAGVIQSPRHLIKEKRETATLKCYPIPRHDTVYWYQQGPGQDPQFLISFYEKMQSDKGSIPDRFSAQQFSDYHSELNMSSLELGDSALYFCASSLGGNEDTQYFGPGTRLTVL.